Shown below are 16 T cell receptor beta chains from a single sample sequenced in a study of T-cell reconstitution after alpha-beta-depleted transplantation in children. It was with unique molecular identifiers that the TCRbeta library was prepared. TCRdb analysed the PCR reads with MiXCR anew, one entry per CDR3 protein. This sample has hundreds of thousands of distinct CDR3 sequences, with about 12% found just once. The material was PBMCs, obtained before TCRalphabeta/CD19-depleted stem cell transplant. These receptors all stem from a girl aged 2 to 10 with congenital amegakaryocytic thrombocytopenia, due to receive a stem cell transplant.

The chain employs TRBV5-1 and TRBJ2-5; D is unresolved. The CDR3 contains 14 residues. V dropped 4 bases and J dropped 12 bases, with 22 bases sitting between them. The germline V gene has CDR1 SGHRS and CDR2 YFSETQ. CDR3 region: CASSENNFRQGKYF. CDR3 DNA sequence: TGCGCCAGCAGCGAAAACAATTTCCGACAAGGGAAGTACTTC. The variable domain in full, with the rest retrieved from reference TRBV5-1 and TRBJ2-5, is KAGVTQTPRYLIKTRGQQVTLSCSPISGHRSVSWYQQTPGQGLQFLFEYFSETQRNKGNFPGRFSGRQFSNSRSEMNVSTLELGDSALYLCASSENNFRQGKYFGPGTRLLVL.

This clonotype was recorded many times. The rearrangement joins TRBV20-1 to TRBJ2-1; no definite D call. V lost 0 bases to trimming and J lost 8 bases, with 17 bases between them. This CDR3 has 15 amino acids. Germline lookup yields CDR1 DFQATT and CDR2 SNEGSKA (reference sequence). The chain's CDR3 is CSAREPRPPGHEQFF. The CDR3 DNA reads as TGCAGTGCTAGAGAACCCCGTCCACCCGGCCATGAGCAGTTCTTC.

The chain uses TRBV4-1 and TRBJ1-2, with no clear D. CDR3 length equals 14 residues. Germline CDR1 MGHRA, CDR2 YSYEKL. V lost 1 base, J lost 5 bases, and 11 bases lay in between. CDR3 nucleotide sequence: TGCGCCAGCAGCCAAGTCTTCCAGTCGTATGGCTACACCTTC. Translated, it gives CASSQVFQSYGYTF.

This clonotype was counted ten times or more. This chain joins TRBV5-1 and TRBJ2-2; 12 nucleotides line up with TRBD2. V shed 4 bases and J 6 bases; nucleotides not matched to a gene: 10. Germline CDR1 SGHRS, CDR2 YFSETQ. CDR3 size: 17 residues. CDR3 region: CASSLIRLAGDAGELFF. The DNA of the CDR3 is TGCGCCAGCAGCCTAATCAGACTAGCGGGAGATGCCGGGGAGCTGTTTTTT. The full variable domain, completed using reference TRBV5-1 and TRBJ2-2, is KAGVTQTPRYLIKTRGQQVTLSCSPISGHRSVSWYQQTPGQGLQFLFEYFSETQRNKGNFPGRFSGRQFSNSRSEMNVSTLELGDSALYLCASSLIRLAGDAGELFFGEGSRLTVL.

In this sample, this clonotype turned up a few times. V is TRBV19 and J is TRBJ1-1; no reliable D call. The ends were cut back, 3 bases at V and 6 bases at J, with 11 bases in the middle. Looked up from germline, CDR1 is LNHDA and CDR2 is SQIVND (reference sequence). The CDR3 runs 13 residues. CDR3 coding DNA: TGTGCCAGTAGTATTGTATGGAGGTCTGAAGCTTTCTTT. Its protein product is CASSIVWRSEAFF.

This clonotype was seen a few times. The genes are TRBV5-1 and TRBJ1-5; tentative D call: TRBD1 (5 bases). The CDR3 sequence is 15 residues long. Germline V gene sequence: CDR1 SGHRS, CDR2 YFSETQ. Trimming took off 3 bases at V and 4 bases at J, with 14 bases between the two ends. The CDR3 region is CASSSVGDPNQPQHF. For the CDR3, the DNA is TGCGCCAGCAGCTCGGTGGGGGACCCGAATCAGCCCCAGCATTTT. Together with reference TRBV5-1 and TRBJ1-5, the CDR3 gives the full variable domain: KAGVTQTPRYLIKTRGQQVTLSCSPISGHRSVSWYQQTPGQGLQFLFEYFSETQRNKGNFPGRFSGRQFSNSRSEMNVSTLELGDSALYLCASSSVGDPNQPQHFGDGTRLSIL.

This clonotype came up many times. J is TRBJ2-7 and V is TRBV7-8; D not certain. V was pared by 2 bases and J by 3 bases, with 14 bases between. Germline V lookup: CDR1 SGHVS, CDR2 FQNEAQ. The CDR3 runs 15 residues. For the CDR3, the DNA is TGTGCCAGCAGCTTATTTGCGATCCCTGACTACGAGCAGTACTTC. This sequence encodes CASSLFAIPDYEQYF.

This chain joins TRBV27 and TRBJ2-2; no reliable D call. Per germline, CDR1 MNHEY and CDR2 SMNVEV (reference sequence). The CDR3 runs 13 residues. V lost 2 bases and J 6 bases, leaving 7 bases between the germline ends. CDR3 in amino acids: CASSLRFSGELFF. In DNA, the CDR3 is TGTGCCAGCAGTTTACGATTTTCCGGGGAGCTGTTTTTT.

The CDR3 nucleotides read TGTGCCAGCAGCCAAGATTCCGCTACTGACAAGTTCTTC. Amino acid sequence: CASSQDSATDKFF. The chain combines TRBV14 with TRBJ2-1, with no clear D. With 0 bases removed from V and 14 bases from J, the gap between germline ends came to 14 bases. The CDR3 length is 13 residues. The germline gives CDR1 SGHDN, CDR2 FVKESK.

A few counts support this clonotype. The CDR3 DNA reads as TGTGCCAGCAGTGAAGTACCTCCGTTCTTC. Amino acid sequence: CASSEVPPFF. The V and J genes are TRBV2 and TRBJ2-1; D gene ambiguous. CDR1 and CDR2 from the germline V gene are SNHLY and FYNNEI. This CDR3 is built from 10 residues. The V and J ends lost 1 base and 15 bases respectively, with 7 bases between them.

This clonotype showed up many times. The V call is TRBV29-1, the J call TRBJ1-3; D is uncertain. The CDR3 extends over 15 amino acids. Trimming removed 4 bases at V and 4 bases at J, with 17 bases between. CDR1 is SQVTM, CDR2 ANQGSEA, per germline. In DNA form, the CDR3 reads TGCAGCGTTGCTAACCGGGGAGGGAGGGGAAACACCATATATTTT. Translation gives CSVANRGGRGNTIYF.

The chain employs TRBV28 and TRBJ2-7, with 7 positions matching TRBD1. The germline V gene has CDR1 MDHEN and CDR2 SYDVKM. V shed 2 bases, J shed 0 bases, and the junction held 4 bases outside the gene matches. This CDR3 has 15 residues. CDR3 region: CASSLLDRVSYEQYF. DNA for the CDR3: TGTGCCAGCAGTTTACTTGACAGGGTCTCCTACGAGCAGTACTTC.

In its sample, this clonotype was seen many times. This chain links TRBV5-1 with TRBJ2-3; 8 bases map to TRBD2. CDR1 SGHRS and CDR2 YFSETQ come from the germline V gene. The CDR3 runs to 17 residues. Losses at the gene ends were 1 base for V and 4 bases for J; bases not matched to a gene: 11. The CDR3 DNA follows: TGCGCCAGCAGCTTGCTGGTAGCGGGGCGGTCGGCAGATACGCAGTATTTT. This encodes CASSLLVAGRSADTQYF.

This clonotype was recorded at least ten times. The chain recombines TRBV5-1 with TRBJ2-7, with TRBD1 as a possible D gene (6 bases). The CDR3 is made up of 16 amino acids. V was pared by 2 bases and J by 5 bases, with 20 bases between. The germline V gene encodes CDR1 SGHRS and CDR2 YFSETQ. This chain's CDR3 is CASSLGQYSPLDEQYF. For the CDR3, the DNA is TGCGCCAGCAGCTTAGGACAGTATTCCCCTCTGGACGAGCAGTACTTC.

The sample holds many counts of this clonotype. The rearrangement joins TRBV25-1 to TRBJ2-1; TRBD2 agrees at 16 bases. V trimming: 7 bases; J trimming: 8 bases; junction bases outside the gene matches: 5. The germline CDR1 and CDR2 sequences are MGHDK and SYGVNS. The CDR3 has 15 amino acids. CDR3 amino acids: CASTLGLAGGYEQFF. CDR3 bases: TGTGCCAGCACCCTGGGACTAGCGGGAGGGTATGAGCAGTTCTTC.

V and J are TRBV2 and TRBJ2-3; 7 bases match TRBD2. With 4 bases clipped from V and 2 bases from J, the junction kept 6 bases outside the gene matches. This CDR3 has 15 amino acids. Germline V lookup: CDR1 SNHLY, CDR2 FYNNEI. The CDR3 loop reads CASSGLADNTDTQYF. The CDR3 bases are TGTGCCAGCAGTGGGCTAGCGGACAACACAGATACGCAGTATTTT.